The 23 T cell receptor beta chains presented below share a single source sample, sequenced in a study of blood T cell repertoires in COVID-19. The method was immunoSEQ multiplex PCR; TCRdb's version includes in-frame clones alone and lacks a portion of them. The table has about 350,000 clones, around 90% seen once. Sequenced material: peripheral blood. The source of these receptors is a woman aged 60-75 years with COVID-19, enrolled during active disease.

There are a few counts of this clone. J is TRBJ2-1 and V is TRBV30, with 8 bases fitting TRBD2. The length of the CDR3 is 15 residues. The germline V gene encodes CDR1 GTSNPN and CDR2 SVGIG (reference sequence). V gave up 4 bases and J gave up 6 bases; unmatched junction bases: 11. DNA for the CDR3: TGTGCCTGGAACTTCCGAGCGGGGGCCCTCAATGAGCAGTTCTTC. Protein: CAWNFRAGALNEQFF.

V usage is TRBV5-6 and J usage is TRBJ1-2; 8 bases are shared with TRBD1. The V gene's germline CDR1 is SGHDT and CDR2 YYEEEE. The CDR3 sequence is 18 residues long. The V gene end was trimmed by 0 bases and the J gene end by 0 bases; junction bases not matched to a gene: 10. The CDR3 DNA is TGTGCCAGCAGCTTGGCCGAGGCAGGGGGCCCCTCTAACTATGGCTACACCTTC. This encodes CASSLAEAGGPSNYGYTF.

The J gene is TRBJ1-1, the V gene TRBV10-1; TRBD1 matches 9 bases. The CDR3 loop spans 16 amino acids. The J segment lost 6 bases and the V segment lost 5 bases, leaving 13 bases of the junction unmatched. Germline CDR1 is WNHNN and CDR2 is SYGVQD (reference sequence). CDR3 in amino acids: CASSPRTGAIHAEAFF. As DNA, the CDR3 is TGCGCCAGCAGTCCCCGGACAGGGGCGATCCACGCTGAAGCTTTCTTT.

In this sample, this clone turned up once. The CDR3 reads CASSPSQGNLGEQYF. As DNA, the CDR3 is TGTGCCAGCAGCCCGTCCCAGGGTAACCTGGGCGAGCAGTACTTC. The chain links TRBV7-6 to TRBJ2-7; perhaps TRBD1 as D (5 bases). V shed 5 bases and J shed 6 bases, with 20 bases lying between them. The CDR3 sequence is 15 residues long. Per germline, CDR1 SGHVS and CDR2 FNYEAQ.

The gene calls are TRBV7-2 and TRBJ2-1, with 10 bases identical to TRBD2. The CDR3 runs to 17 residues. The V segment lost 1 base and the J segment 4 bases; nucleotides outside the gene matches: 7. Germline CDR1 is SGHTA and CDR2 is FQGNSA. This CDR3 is CASSLGSLAGTYNEQFF. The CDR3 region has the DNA TGTGCCAGCAGCTTAGGGTCACTAGCGGGGACTTACAATGAGCAGTTCTTC.

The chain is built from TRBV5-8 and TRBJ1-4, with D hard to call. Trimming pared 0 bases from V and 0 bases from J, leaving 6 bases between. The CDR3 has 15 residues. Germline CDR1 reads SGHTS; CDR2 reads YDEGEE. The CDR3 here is CASSLAVATNEKLFF. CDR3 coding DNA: TGTGCCAGCAGCTTGGCGGTGGCAACTAATGAAAAACTGTTTTTT.

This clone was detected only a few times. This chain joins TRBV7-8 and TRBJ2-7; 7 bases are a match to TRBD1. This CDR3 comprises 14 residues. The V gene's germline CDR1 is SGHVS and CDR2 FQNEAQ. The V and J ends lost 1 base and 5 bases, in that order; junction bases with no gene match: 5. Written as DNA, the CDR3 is TGTGCCAGCAGCTTAGACAGGGGAAGCCACGAGCAGTACTTC. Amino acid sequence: CASSLDRGSHEQYF.

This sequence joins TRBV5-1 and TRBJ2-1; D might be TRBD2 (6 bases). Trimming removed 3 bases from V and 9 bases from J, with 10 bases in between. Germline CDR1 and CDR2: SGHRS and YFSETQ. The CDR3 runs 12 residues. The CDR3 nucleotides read TGCGCCAGCAGCTCGGGGGTGGCTGAGCAGTTCTTC. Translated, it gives CASSSGVAEQFF.

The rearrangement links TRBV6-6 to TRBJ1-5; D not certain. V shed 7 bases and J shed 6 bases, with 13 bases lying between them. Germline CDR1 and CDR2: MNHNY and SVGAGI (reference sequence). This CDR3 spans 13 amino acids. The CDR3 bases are TGTGCCAGCACGAGGGAAGTAATTCAGCCCCAGCATTTT. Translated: CASTREVIQPQHF.

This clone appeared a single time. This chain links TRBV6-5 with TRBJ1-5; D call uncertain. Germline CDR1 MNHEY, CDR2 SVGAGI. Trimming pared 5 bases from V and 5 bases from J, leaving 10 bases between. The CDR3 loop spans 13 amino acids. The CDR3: CASSTRRDQPQHF. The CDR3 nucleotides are TGTGCCAGCAGTACACGGAGGGATCAGCCCCAGCATTTT.

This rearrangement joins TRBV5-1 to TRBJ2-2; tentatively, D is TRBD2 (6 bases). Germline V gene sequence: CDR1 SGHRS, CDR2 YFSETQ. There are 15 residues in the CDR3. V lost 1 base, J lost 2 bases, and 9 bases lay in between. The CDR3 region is CASSLNSGNTGELFF. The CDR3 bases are TGCGCCAGCAGCTTGAATAGCGGAAACACCGGGGAGCTGTTTTTT.

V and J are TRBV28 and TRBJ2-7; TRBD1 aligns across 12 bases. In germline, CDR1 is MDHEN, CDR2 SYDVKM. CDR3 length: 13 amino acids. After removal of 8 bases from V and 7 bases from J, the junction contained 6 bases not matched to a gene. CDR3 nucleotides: TGTGCCAGCGACCGGGACAGGGGGCAGGAGCAGTACTTC. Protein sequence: CASDRDRGQEQYF.

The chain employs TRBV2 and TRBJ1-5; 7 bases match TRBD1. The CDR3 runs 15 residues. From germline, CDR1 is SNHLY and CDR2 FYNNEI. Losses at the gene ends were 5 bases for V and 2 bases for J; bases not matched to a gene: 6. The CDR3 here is CASSRQGIGNQPQHF. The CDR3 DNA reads TGTGCCAGCAGTAGACAGGGCATCGGCAATCAGCCCCAGCATTTT.

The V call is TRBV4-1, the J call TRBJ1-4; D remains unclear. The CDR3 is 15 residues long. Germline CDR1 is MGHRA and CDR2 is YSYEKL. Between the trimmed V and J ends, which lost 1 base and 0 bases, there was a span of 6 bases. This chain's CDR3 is CASSQGSTTNEKLFF. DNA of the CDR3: TGCGCCAGCAGCCAAGGTTCAACAACTAATGAAAAACTGTTTTTT.

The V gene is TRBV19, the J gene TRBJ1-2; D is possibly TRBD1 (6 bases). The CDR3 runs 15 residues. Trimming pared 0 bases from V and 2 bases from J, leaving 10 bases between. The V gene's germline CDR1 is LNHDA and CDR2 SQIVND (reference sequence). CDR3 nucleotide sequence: TGTGCCAGTAGTATAGACAGGGGAGACAACTATGGCTACACCTTC. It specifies CASSIDRGDNYGYTF.

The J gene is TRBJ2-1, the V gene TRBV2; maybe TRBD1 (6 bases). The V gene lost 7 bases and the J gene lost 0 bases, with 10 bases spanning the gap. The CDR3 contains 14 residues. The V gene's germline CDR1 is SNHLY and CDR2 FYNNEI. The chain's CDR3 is CASTQGSSYNEQFF. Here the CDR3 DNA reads TGTGCCAGCACGCAGGGGAGCTCCTACAATGAGCAGTTCTTC.

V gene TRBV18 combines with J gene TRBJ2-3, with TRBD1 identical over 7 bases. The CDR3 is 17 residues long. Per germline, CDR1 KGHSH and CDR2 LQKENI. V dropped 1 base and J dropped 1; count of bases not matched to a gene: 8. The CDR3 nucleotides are TGTGCCAGCTCACCACAGTTTTCGGGGACAGGCACAGATACGCAGTATTTT. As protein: CASSPQFSGTGTDTQYF.

The CDR3 DNA reads TGTGCCAGCTCCCCAGGGACAGGGGGTTACAATGAGCAGTTCTTC. Translating it yields CASSPGTGGYNEQFF. The gene calls are TRBV18 and TRBJ2-1; 11 positions match TRBD1. The J segment lost 4 bases and the V segment lost 6 bases, leaving 5 bases of the junction unmatched. Germline values: CDR1 KGHSH, CDR2 LQKENI. This CDR3 spans 15 amino acids.

The CDR3 loop is CASSLGHPLNTGELFF. CDR3 bases: TGCGCCAGCAGCCTGGGACACCCCCTTAACACCGGGGAGCTGTTTTTT. This chain uses TRBV5-1 with TRBJ2-2; possible D gene TRBD1, 6 bases. This CDR3 has 16 amino acids. Trimming pared 4 bases from V and 2 bases from J, leaving 15 bases between. The V gene's germline CDR1 is SGHRS and CDR2 YFSETQ.

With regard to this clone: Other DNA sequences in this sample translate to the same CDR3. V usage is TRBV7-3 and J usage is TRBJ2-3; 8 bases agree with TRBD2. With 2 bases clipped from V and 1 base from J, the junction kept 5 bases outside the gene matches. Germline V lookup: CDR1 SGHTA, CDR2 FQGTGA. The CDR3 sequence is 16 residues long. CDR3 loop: CASSLLAGGGTDTQYF. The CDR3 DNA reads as TGTGCCAGCAGCTTACTGGCGGGAGGAGGCACAGATACGCAGTATTTT.

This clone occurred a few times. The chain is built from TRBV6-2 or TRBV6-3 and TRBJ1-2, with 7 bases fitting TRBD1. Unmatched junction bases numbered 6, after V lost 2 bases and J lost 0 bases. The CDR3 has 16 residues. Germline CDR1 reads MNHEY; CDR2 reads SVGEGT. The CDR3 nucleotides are TGTGCCAGCAGTTACACTGGGGACAGCGCTAACTATGGCTACACCTTC. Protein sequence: CASSYTGDSANYGYTF.

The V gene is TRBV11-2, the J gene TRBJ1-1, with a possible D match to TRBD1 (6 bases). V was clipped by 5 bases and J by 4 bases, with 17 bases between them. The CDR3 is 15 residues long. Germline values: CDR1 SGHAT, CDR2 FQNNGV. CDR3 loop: CASSLVGGGGTEAFF. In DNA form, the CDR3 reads TGTGCCAGCAGCCTCGTTGGGGGGGGCGGCACTGAAGCTTTCTTT.

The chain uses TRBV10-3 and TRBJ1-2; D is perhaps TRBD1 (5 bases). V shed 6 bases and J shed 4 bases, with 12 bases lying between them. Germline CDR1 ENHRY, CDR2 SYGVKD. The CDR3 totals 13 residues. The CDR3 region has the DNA TGTGCCATCAGCGTTGACAGATTCTATGGCTACACCTTC. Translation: CAISVDRFYGYTF.